This TCR beta chain was recovered during a study of blood T cell repertoires in COVID-19. TCRdb's copy holds only in-frame clones and misses some; the assay was immunoSEQ multiplex PCR. The table includes 310,000 or so clones, about 89% detected once. J lost 5 bases, V lost 4 bases, and 12 bases had no gene match. The CDR3 covers 16 residues. CDR1 SGDLS and CDR2 YYNGEE come from the germline V gene. This clone occurred once. The sequenced material came from PBMCs or T cells enriched from blood (not recorded which). The J gene is TRBJ2-3, the V gene TRBV9; 8 bases align to TRBD2. The clonotype comes from a woman between 40 and 55 years old who had recovered from COVID-19. CDR3 sequence reads: CASSFSGGPSLDTQYF. The CDR3 DNA reads as TGTGCCAGCAGCTTCTCGGGAGGGCCTAGTTTAGATACGCAGTATTTT.